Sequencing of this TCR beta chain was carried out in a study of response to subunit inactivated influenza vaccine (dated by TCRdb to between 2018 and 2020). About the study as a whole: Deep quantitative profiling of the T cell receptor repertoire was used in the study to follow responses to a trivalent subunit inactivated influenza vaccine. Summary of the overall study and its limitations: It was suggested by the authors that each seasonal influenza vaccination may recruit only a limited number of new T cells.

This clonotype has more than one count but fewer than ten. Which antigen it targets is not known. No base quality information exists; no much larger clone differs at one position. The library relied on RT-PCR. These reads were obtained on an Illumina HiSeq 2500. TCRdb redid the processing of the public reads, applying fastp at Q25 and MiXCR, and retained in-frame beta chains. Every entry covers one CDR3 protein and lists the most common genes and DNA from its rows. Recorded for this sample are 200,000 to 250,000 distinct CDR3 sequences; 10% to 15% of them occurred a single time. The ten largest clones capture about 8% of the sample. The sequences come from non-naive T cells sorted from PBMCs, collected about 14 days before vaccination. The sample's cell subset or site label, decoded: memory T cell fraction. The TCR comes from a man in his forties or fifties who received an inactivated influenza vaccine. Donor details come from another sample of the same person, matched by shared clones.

The DNA sequence is as follows: TGTGCCAGCAGAGGAACAGGGTATAGCAATCAGCCCCAGCATTTT. Translated, this gives CASRGTGYSNQPQHF. The receptor chain draws on TRBV6-1 and TRBJ1-5, with a tentative D gene TRBD1 over 6 matching bases. The germline ends are 12 bases apart after V is trimmed by 6 bases and J by 0 bases. Taken from the germline V gene, the CDR1 and CDR2 loops are MNHNS and SASEGT. Measured from the cysteine to the phenylalanine, the CDR3 is 15 residues long. This entry keeps only the CDR3 DNA: 45 bases, framed from base 1.